This TCR beta chain was found in a study of shared clonotypes between healthy human individuals. Germline V gene sequence: CDR1 SEHNR, CDR2 FQNEAQ (reference sequence). V was shortened by 5 bases and J by 3 bases, with 14 bases between the two germline ends. The CDR3 spans 14 residues. This table comes from immunoSEQ multiplex PCR, and its TCRdb copy is limited to in-frame clones, with some not included. The sample lists around 690,000 clones; around 91% were seen once. What was sequenced was memory CD8+ T cells from PBMCs. Subset defined: CD45RO+ cells pooled with CCR7-negative TemRA cells. The rearrangement links TRBV7-9 to TRBJ2-7, with D uncertain. The origin of this receptor is a man between 18 and 35 years old in good health. Some clones in this sample may be carry-over from other donors' samples. CDR3 DNA sequence: TGTGCCAGCAGCGATAGCCTATCACTCTACGAGCAGTACTTC. Residues: CASSDSLSLYEQYF. The whole variable domain, remainder taken from reference TRBV7-9 and TRBJ2-7, is DTGVSQNPRHKITKRGQNVTFRCDPISEHNRLYWYRQTLGQGPEFLTYFQNEAQLEKSRLLSDRFSAERPKGSFSTLEIQRTEQGDSAMYLCASSDSLSLYEQYFGPGTRLTVT.